The rows below give T cell receptor beta chains drawn from one sample of a study of OX40 agonist ivuxolimab in advanced cancers. TCRdb's table, derived via immunoSEQ multiplex PCR, lists solely in-frame clones and lacks some. The table records under 100,000 clones, roughly 90% of them present only once. The sample was CD4+ or CD8+ T cells sorted from blood, taken in a trial of the OX40 agonist ivuxolimab. Receptors originate from an adult with an advanced solid tumor such as melanoma, head and neck, liver or kidney cancer. Each CDR3 is given with its conserved first and last residue.

cdr3_aa,v_call
CASSSKTGNTGELFF,TRBV5-1
CASKTGARAGNTIYF,TRBV2
CASSLQTFPGSDTQYF,TRBV7-2
CASSISTGARTDTQYF,TRBV19
CASSLGRTPSYEQYF,TRBV28
CASSATGQANTGELFF,TRBV28
CASSLVLGGNEQFF,TRBV7-7
CAWSPEVGSNYGYTF,TRBV30
CASSSLAGVRDTQYF,TRBV27
CASRRTGVTGELFF,TRBV11-3
CAWSVQGGLGYTF,TRBV30
CASSLSLSRGYNEQFF,TRBV27
CASSLAGGSNYGYTF,TRBV7-9
CASSVGEGGLAGASYNEQFF,TRBV9
CASSFRGPSGNTIYF,TRBV5-6
CASSPRRPSGTMKETQYF,TRBV7-8
CASSSRAPGTQYF,TRBV19
CASSPPGQGRYEQYF,TRBV18
CASSPETGASSTEAFF,TRBV18
CASSRGGNQPQHF,TRBV6-5
CASSSIRIDYNEQFF,TRBV5-6
CSVVEGWETQYF,TRBV29-1
CASASSGGSYNEQFF,TRBV6-1
CASSEGAGAGTQYF,TRBV6-1
CASWDTAGPEGSQYF,TRBV5-1
CASSVDHNSPLHF,TRBV9
CATRPGPTQPTEAFF,TRBV7-9
CASSSGREVRETQYF,TRBV6-6
CASSDFVAGSANEQFF,TRBV4-2
CASSPDSTGELFF,TRBV7-2
CASSIVAVIYGYTF,TRBV19
CASSRRWTSVSYEQYF,TRBV5-1
CARGENEQFF,TRBV30
CASSQDDRDRGLYEQYF,TRBV4-3
CASSIRLTGDSNQPQHF,TRBV19
CASSLRTGGDTEAFF,TRBV5-1
CATRHRVQGGYTF,TRBV6-6
CASRKLNRGEQFF,TRBV28
CASSPRGYEQYF,TRBV5-8
CASRDFVEFF,TRBV6-1
CAISAQGPRGNEKLFF,TRBV10-3
CAAQGRNTEAFF,TRBV30
CASSLAEWSLEAFF,TRBV5-4
CASSKGVGRLRSGANVLTF,TRBV19
CAWSVSLTDGYTF,TRBV30